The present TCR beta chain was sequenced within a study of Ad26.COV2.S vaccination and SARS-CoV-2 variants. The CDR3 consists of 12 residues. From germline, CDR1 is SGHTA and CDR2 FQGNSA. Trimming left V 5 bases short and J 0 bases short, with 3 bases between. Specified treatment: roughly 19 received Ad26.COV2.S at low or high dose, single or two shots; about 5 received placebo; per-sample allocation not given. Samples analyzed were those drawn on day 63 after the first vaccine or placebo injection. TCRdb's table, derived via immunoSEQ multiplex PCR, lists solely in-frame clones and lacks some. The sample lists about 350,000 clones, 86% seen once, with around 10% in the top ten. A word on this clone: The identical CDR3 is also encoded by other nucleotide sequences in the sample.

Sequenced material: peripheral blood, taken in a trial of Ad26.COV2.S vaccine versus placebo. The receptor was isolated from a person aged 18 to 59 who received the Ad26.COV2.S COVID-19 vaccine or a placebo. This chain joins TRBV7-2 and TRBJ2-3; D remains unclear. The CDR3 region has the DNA TGTGCCAGCAGCAGTAGCACAGATACGCAGTATTTT. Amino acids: CASSSSTDTQYF.